This T cell receptor beta chain was observed in a study of technical replicates of blood from a handful of donors. V lost 2 bases to trimming and J lost 7 bases, with 9 bases between them. From germline, CDR1 is SGHDT and CDR2 YYEEEE. The CDR3 runs to 13 residues. Sequencing was performed with immunoSEQ multiplex PCR; in TCRdb, only in-frame clones are kept and a portion is missing. The sample holds roughly 100,000 clones, approximately 95% seen once. The genes are TRBV5-6 and TRBJ1-4, with a tentative D call TRBD1 (5 bases). This receptor was identified in a human donor in good health. The specimen sequenced was T cells isolated from PBMCs. The CDR3, as DNA: TGTGCCAGCAGCTTAGGGGTTGCTGAAAAACTGTTTTTT. Its protein product is CASSLGVAEKLFF.